This record concerns one TCR beta chain sequence. These data are taken from a study of blood T cell repertoires in COVID-19. Study in general: COVID-19 samples, acute and convalescent, were from the United States, Italy and Spain.

The V segment lost 2 bases and the J segment 2 bases; nucleotides outside the gene matches: 5. The germline V gene has CDR1 SEHNR and CDR2 FQNEAQ (reference sequence). The CDR3 is made up of 15 amino acids. Original handling: Estimation of nucleated cell counts relied on the amplification of reference gene primers. Sequenced by immunoSEQ multiplex PCR; TCRdb stores in-frame clones only, minus some. V and J calls and clone size are as listed in that table; D and trimming were resolved from the DNA. The sample includes 240,000 or so clones, around four fifths of them seen just once. The sequencing input was peripheral blood. V usage is TRBV7-9 and J usage is TRBJ2-5; TRBD2 matches at 7 bases. The sequence was collected from a man aged 25-45 years who had recovered from COVID-19. The CDR3 is CASSLSGLQQETQYF. CDR3 in DNA: TGTGCCAGCAGCTTATCGGGACTACAACAAGAGACCCAGTACTTC.